The subject of this entry is one T cell receptor (beta chain). Its cognate antigen is unknown. This specimen comes from a study of CXCR3-negative and CXCR3-positive naive CD8 T cells. Study-wide results and limits: Similar TRBV-TRBJ usage characterized naive CXCR3-negative and CXCR3-positive cells; memory cells differed.

Carrying UMI labels, the TRB cDNA libraries were prepared through 5' RACE. TCRdb re-called the 5' RACE reads; every CDR3 protein appears as one record, without DNA. This listing includes approximately 41,000 distinct CDR3 sequences. CDR1 is SGHVS, CDR2 FNYEAQ, per germline. This CDR3 spans 18 amino acids. The V call is TRBV7-6, the J call TRBJ2-7; absent DNA, TCRdb's TRBD1 call cannot be checked. The sequenced material came from memory CD8+ T cells from blood. This receptor was obtained from a human donor in good health. Some clones in this sample may be carry-over from other donors' samples. CDR3 protein: CASSILTRPGQGAYEQYF. The full variable domain, its missing parts supplied by reference TRBV7-6 and TRBJ2-7, is GAGVSQSPRYKVTKRGQDVALRCDPISGHVSLYWYRQALGQGPEFLTYFNYEAQQDKSGLPNDRFSAERPEGSISTLTIQRTEQRDSAMYRCASSILTRPGQGAYEQYFGPGTRLTVT.